The entry that follows covers one T cell receptor (beta chain) sequence. Its antigen has not been determined. No base quality values were provided; no much bigger clone lies one nucleotide off. From the cysteine through the phenylalanine, the CDR3 covers 13 amino acids. Just the 39-base CDR3 DNA is kept, in frame starting at base 1. At the junction V is shortened by 2 bases and J by 8 bases; bases outside the gene matches: 3. For CDR1 and CDR2, the germline V gene (reference sequence) lists MNHEY and SMNVEV. The sample comes from a study of blood T cell repertoires in COVID-19 (dated by TCRdb to the early 2020s). In the study overall: Samples from collaborators originated in the United States, Italy and Spain and spanned both the acute and convalescent phases of COVID-19. The prospective study material was composed of cDNA or gDNA derived from T cells, B-cell-depleted T cells, or PBMCs. The dataset comprised deeply sampled blood TCRbeta repertoires from subjects exposed to, actively infected with, or recovered from COVID-19. A freely available public database, intended as a resource for researchers studying the immune response to SARS-CoV-2, is where the repertoires were released. Samples were obtained from the ongoing ImmuneRACE study (first 160 participants) and from approximately 1,200 subjects provided by 6 global collaborators. A de-identified subject ID, COVID-19 status, age in years and sex were almost always included in the sample metadata. HLA class I and class II types, where available, came from metadata supplied by the sample provider rather than from assay-based typing.

What the research found in general, with its limitations: The amount of clinical and demographic metadata varied by source and participant and was provided uncurated.

The collaborating institutions used their own protocols to collect whole blood in K2EDTA tubes. Collaborator samples were shipped for TCRbeta analysis as frozen whole blood, isolated PBMCs, or DNA extracted from either sample type. The immunoSEQ Assay, a bias-controlled multiplex PCR, was used to amplify TCRbeta CDR3 regions from genomic DNA. The published analysis was carried out like this. Within the assay, amplification of reference gene primers was used to estimate how many nucleated cells each sample contained. To quantify the absolute abundance of each unique TCRbeta CDR3 rearrangement, sequence reads were collapsed and filtered. For each sample, productive Simpson clonality was calculated as the square root of Simpson's diversity index across productive rearrangements. TCRdb stores this immuneACCESS table with in-frame sequences only. Part of the clones is absent; in the studies checked, under half of the shortfall reflects unresolved V genes, and no reason is known for the rest. V and J calls and clone size are those listed in that table; D and trimming were worked out from the DNA. Recorded for this sample are tens of thousands of clones; about three quarters of them occurred a single time. Around a tenth of the sample is in the top ten clones.

This clonotype originated in a human donor in a cohort sampled during active COVID-19. Input material: peripheral blood. The chain links TRBV27 with TRBJ1-2; a stretch of 9 junction bases matches TRBD1. The sequenced DNA is TGTGCCAGCAGTTTAGGGACAGGGTTGGGCTACACCTTC. Its product reads: CASSLGTGLGYTF.